Listed below are T cell receptor beta chains from one sample, sequenced in a study of identical twins. MiXCR, applied by TCRdb to the 5' RACE reads, yields one record per CDR3 protein. The sample lists some 570,000 distinct CDR3 sequences, about a fifth occurring once. These data are also associated with another study on yellow fever vaccine responses in identical twins.

Input material: CD4+ T cells sorted from blood. These receptors all come from a woman younger than 30 in good health. Both conserved end residues are part of each CDR3. The D gene is left open where the match is weak. Clone size is shown for a subset of rows, as once, few, many or a class of expanded clone.

TRBJ2-2,NA,NA,TRBV18,TGTGCCAGCTCACCCCCCGGTGTTAGGGCCGGGGAGCTGTTTTTT,CASSPPGVRAGELFF
TRBJ2-2,NA,NA,TRBV11-2,TGTGCCAGCAGCTTAGCCACCCTAGCGAGAGGGACCGGGGAGCTGTTTTTT,CASSLATLARGTGELFF
TRBJ1-2,NA,NA,TRBV11-2,TGTGCCAGCAGCTTAGATCCGCTAGCTAACTATGGCTACACCTTC,CASSLDPLANYGYTF
TRBJ2-3,few,NA,TRBV5-1,TGCGCCAGCAGCTTGAAAACAGGCGGGGATACGCAGTATTTT,CASSLKTGGDTQYF
TRBJ2-1,few,NA,TRBV7-6,TGTGCCAGCAGCCAGGCAGGGGGGGGTAACTATGAGCAGTTCTTC,CASSQAGGGNYEQFF
TRBJ2-5,few,TRBD1,TRBV7-9,TGTGCCAGCAGCTTATCGGGACAGAAACAAGAGACCCAGTACTTC,CASSLSGQKQETQYF
TRBJ1-6,NA,NA,TRBV4-1,TGCGCCAGCAGTCAAGCGGGCCAACGGACACCCCTCCACTTT,CASSQAGQRTPLHF
TRBJ2-1,NA,TRBD1,TRBV7-3,TGTGCCAGCAGCCCCAGATCGGGGACAGGGAATGAGCAGTTCTTC,CASSPRSGTGNEQFF
TRBJ2-1,NA,TRBD2,TRBV12-3/TRBV12-4,TGTGCCAGCAGTCTAGCGGGAGGGCTGGGGAATGAGCAGTTCTTC,CASSLAGGLGNEQFF
TRBJ1-1,NA,NA,TRBV12-3/TRBV12-4,TGTGCCAGCAGCTCTGGGCTAGTGGTGGTCACTGAAGCTTTCTTT,CASSSGLVVVTEAFF
TRBJ1-2,NA,TRBD1,TRBV10-3,TGTGCCATCAGTGGGGGACAGTACTATGGCTACACCTTC,CAISGGQYYGYTF
TRBJ1-2,few,NA,TRBV11-3,TGTGCCAGCAGCTCGGACATCCTAGGCTACACCTTC,CASSSDILGYTF
TRBJ2-2,NA,TRBD2,TRBV3-1,TGTGCCAGCAGAAACACGGGAGGGAAAACCGGGGAGCTGTTTTTT,CASRNTGGKTGELFF
TRBJ2-2,NA,TRBD1,TRBV5-1,TGCGCCAGCAGCTCAAGAGGGACAGGGGAGTCCGGGGAGCTGTTTTTT,CASSSRGTGESGELFF
TRBJ1-2,NA,TRBD1,TRBV11-2,TGTGCCAGCAGCTCGATAAACAGGGGGCTAAGCTATGGCTACACCTTC,CASSSINRGLSYGYTF
TRBJ2-1,few,NA,TRBV18,TGTGCCAGCTCACCACTGTCAAGCGCTACCTCCTACAATGAGCAGTTCTTC,CASSPLSSATSYNEQFF
TRBJ2-3,few,TRBD2,TRBV5-1,TGCGCCAGCAGCCCGGGGACTAGCGGGAGCCCTAGCACAGATACGCAGTATTTT,CASSPGTSGSPSTDTQYF
TRBJ1-1,few,NA,TRBV3-1,TGTGCCAGCAGCCCGGGTCGGGAAACTGAAGCTTTCTTT,CASSPGRETEAFF
TRBJ1-2,few,TRBD1,TRBV29-1,TGCAGCGTTGTGGGGCAGGGGGAAACTCTAGGTGGCTACACCTTC,CSVVGQGETLGGYTF
TRBJ1-1,many,NA,TRBV20-1,TGCAGTGCCCGGGGAGGGGGGAACACTGAAGCTTTCTTT,CSARGGGNTEAFF
TRBJ2-7,NA,TRBD1,TRBV27,TGTGCCAGCAGTCCTCGTCCGGGACAGGCACCCTTCTCCTACGAGCAGTACTTC,CASSPRPGQAPFSYEQYF
TRBJ1-6,NA,NA,TRBV27,TGTGCCAGCAGCTTGGACATTAACTATAATTCACCCCTCCACTTT,CASSLDINYNSPLHF
TRBJ2-1,NA,TRBD2,TRBV11-2,TGTGCCAGCAGCCTGCTTAGGCCGGTACTAGCGGGAGCTGGTGGTGAGCAGTTCTTC,CASSLLRPVLAGAGGEQFF
TRBJ2-5,NA,NA,TRBV2,TGTGCCAGCAGTGAAGCGCTTGGTCTAGCCCCTGGTGAGACCCAGTACTTC,CASSEALGLAPGETQYF
TRBJ1-4,few,NA,TRBV29-1,TGCAGCGTTTTGGACTCGCGGGAAAAACTGTTTTTT,CSVLDSREKLFF
TRBJ2-1,few,TRBD2,TRBV20-1,TGCAGTGCTAGACCCGGGACTAGCGGCTCCTACAATGAGCAGTTCTTC,CSARPGTSGSYNEQFF
TRBJ1-5,NA,NA,TRBV20-1,TGCAGTGCTAGTTCAGTCTTCGGGGGGCGTTTGGGTAGCAATCAGCCCCAGCATTTT,CSASSVFGGRLGSNQPQHF
TRBJ2-1,few,NA,TRBV3-1,TGTGCCAGCAGCCCCCATGGGGGGTTATCCAATGAGCAGTTCTTC,CASSPHGGLSNEQFF